This TCR beta chain appears in the sequencing data of a study of spatial heterogeneity in lung cancer. Looking at the study overall: More beta-chain than alpha-chain sequences were consistently detected.

A distinct unique molecular identifier was carried by each TCR cDNA molecule. MiXCR was run by TCRdb on the 5' RACE reads, yielding one entry per CDR3 protein. The sample holds tens of thousands of distinct CDR3 sequences, approximately 7% seen once. Time point noted: sample taken at primary tumor resection. From tumor, nontumor lung or frozen PBMC, whole RNA was taken unsorted for sequencing. The cohort: around 77 early-stage, untreated non-small cell lung cancer patients. This CDR3 has 13 amino acids. Unmatched junction bases numbered 10, after V lost 10 bases and J lost 8 bases. Germline V lookup: CDR1 MNHEY, CDR2 SVGAGI.

V usage is TRBV6-5 and J usage is TRBJ2-2; 7 bases are shared with TRBD1. The starting material was PBMCs, obtained at surgery. This TCR derives from a female donor with early-stage non-small cell lung cancer. The CDR3: CATGTAGIGELFF. The CDR3 DNA sequence: TGTGCCACTGGGACAGCCGGAATAGGGGAGCTGTTTTTT.